This TCR beta chain was retrieved from a study of T cell repertoires in cytomegalovirus infection. Study details: Recently identified HLA-C-restricted CMV epitopes were used, and well-studied HLA-B-restricted CMV epitopes were used as well.

MiXCR was run by TCRdb on the reads, yielding one entry per CDR3 protein. The sample lists under 350,000 distinct CDR3 sequences, less than 25% occurring once. With respect to this clonotype: The antigen is undetermined. Germline is not matched at one junction end, which may reflect a read error.

This TCR was recovered from a human donor in good health (CMV status not recorded). Some clones in this sample may be carry-over from other donors' samples. Sequencing was performed on cultured PBMCs, taken from culture after CMV antigen stimulation.

CDR3 loop: CASTTLSAMNAEAFF. In DNA form, the CDR3 reads TGTGCCAGTACCACCCTTTCCGCGATGAACGCTGAAGCTTTCTTT. The chain couples TRBV19 to TRBJ1-1; D is unresolved. This CDR3 comprises 15 residues. Germline CDR1 reads LNHDA; CDR2 reads SQIVND (reference sequence).